This T cell receptor (beta chain) comes out of a study of CXCR3-negative and CXCR3-positive naive CD8 T cells. Comments on this clonotype: Antigen: not known.

The authors made the TRB cDNA libraries by 5' RACE using UMI labels. Reprocessing the 5' RACE reads, TCRdb reports a single entry for every CDR3 protein and omits DNA. Recorded for this sample: roughly 110,000 distinct CDR3 sequences. The study, taken as a whole, reports: Against CXCR3-negative naive cells, CXCR3-positive naive cells showed more hydrophobic TRB CDR3s.

This CDR3 contains 14 residues. CDR1 SQVTM and CDR2 ANQGSEA come from the germline V gene. The J gene is TRBJ1-4, the V gene TRBV29-1; TCRdb selects TRBD1, and the lack of DNA leaves this call unchecked. Sequenced material: naive CXCR3+ CD8+ T cells from blood. Subset in this sample: CD45RO-CCR7+CD27+CD95- naive CD8+ T cells expressing CXCR3 (TNR3+). This sequence originates from a human donor in good health. Some clones in this sample may be carry-over from other donors' samples. CDR3 amino acids: CSVWDGTTNEKLVF. The whole variable domain, filled in from reference TRBV29-1 and TRBJ1-4, reads SAVISQKPSRDICQRGTSLTIQCQVDSQVTMMFWYRQQPGQSLTLIATANQGSEATYESGFVIDKFPISRPNLTFSTLTVSNMSPEDSSIYLCSVWDGTTNEKLVFGSGTQLSVL.